This record looks at one TCR beta chain sequence and its context. What it binds is unknown. RNA was extracted from bulk tissue without any cell sorting. The sample comes from a study of tumor and adjacent non-tumor tissue in lung cancer. In the study overall: Patients were aged about 30 to 85, 10 men and about five women, stage I to III. On average, productive TCRbeta reads reached a few million per sample. Study-level results: Top 100 clones took a larger repertoire share in normal lung.

The germline CDR1 and CDR2 sequences are SEHNR and FQNEAQ (reference sequence). Trimming cost V 6 bases and J 13 bases; bases outside gene matches: 14. The CDR3 is 14 residues long. TCRbeta libraries were built with three rounds of nested PCR, modified from ARM-PCR. TCRdb re-called the multiplex PCR reads through MiXCR, storing one row per CDR3 protein. The profile shows some 80,000 distinct CDR3 sequences, roughly two thirds of them singletons. This sequence was found in a middle-aged woman with non-small cell lung cancer. The sample comprised lung tumor tissue. The gene calls are TRBV7-9 and TRBJ1-4; 7 bases map to TRBD1. Here the CDR3 DNA reads TGTGCCAGCAGGCCCCAGGGGGTTTCCGAAGGACTGTTTTTT. Its translation is CASRPQGVSEGLFF. Full variable domain (rest looked up from reference TRBV7-9 and TRBJ1-4): DTGVSQNPRHKITKRGQNVTFRCDPISEHNRLYWYRQTLGQGPEFLTYFQNEAQLEKSRLLSDRFSAERPKGSFSTLEIQRTEQGDSAMYLCASRPQGVSEGLFFGSGTQLSVL.